This T cell receptor beta chain appears in the sequencing data of a study of blood T cells in healthy people across ages (dated by TCRdb to between 2014 and 2016). For context, the study as a whole: Template switching captured roughly one uniquely barcoded TCR beta cDNA molecule per two T cells in model experiments. The study measured age-related changes in TCR beta repertoire diversity using deep sequencing normalized with unique cDNA molecular identifiers. Donors of different ages were randomly distributed across sequencing lanes to avoid experimental bias. The donors were split into four age groups: young (average about 15 years), middle-aged (39), aged (about 62) and long-lived (approximately 80). Using the same blood draw, the study looked at two additional independent replicas of 1 million unique cDNA reads for two donors, one aged 18 to 30 and the other aged 80 or older. Results the study describes overall, beyond this receptor: A strong correlation was found between observed TCR beta diversity and the percentage of naive T cells measured by flow cytometry. As age increased, observed TCR beta diversity per million T cells dropped in a roughly linear way, and a significant reduction was already evident by age 40. Estimates of total diversity based on one million sequenced T cells were regarded as lower bounds and as underestimates. Since profiling was done on bulk unsorted PBMCs, naive and antigen-experienced compartments could not be conclusively compared. The CMV infection status of donors was not known, potentially confounding age-related changes in expanded clonotypes. Compared with the aged group, more naive CD4+ T cells, fewer expanded clones and increased TCR diversity were shown by the long-lived group, suggesting age selection.

The CDR3 runs 15 residues from the cysteine to the phenylalanine. Here the CDR3 DNA is all that survives: 45 bases in frame from base 1. V is shortened by 2 bases, J by 1 base, and the region joining them spans 10 bases. CDR1 is given as KGHDR and CDR2 as SFDVKD, both from the germline V gene. The donors were some 36 Caucasian individuals from Russia, aged roughly 6 to 95 years, who were systemically healthy. About 10 milliliters of peripheral blood were drawn from each donor into EDTA-treated Vacutainer tubes. Ficoll-Paque density-gradient centrifugation was used to isolate PBMCs, with at least 7 million per sample. Trizol reagent was used to extract total RNA from the PBMCs, yielding at least 6 micrograms per sample. For every donor, an aliquot of PBMCs went through flow cytometry to measure the percentages of naive CD45RAhigh/CD27high T cells. This clonotype was counted ten times or more. No cognate antigen has been identified for it. Base quality data are lacking; no much larger clone is found one base away.

The library was prepared using 5' RACE. TCRdb lists the instrument as Illumina HiSeq 2500. A second PCR of about 7 to 12 cycles was run with a J-beta primer mix and a sample-barcoded 5' primer. A template-switch 5' adaptor carrying 12 random nucleotides introduced a unique molecular identifier onto each TCR beta cDNA molecule. Each sample yielded at least 3 million CDR3-containing paired-end reads. First-strand cDNA was synthesized from all RNA with the Mint cDNA synthesis kit, primed by a TRBC-specific oligonucleotide. After uracil-DNA glycosylase treatment, a first 18-cycle PCR used universal primers M1SS and BC2_uni_R on all cDNA. Regarding the original processing steps: Normalization of each sample was performed by random selection of 1 million high-quality reads, each carrying a distinct molecular identifier. Reads with shared molecular identifiers were discarded instead of being binned into consensus sequences. MiTCR, run with a Q25 quality threshold and the strictest error-elimination algorithm, handled CDR3 identification, clonotype clustering and error correction. A nonparametric unseen species model using Euler transformation provided a lower-bound estimate of total TCR beta diversity. The public reads were quality trimmed at Q25 with fastp and then assembled into clones with MiXCR by TCRdb, keeping productive beta chains. Each CDR3 protein gets just one entry, which takes the most common genes and DNA from the rows behind it. The authors' filters were not applied to this entry. The sample data list 870,000 or so distinct CDR3 sequences, and 29% of these were observed just once. The ten most abundant clones make up 15% to 20% of the sample.

The sample was blood. The TCR originated in a woman over 75 in good health. The sequence joins TRBV24-1 to TRBJ2-5; matching of 6 bases hints at TRBD1 as the D gene. CDR3 sequence: CATSDSQGFQETQYF. The DNA is TGTGCCACCAGTGATTCACAGGGCTTCCAAGAGACCCAGTACTTC.